This entry is about one T cell receptor (beta chain). The participants were between 18 and 89 years old and came from roughly 25 US areas. V was shortened by 4 bases and J by 0 bases, with 13 bases between the two germline ends. Looked up from germline, CDR1 is SEHNR and CDR2 is FQNEAQ (reference sequence). The length of the CDR3 is 16 residues. This sample is drawn from a study of blood T cell repertoires in COVID-19. TCRdb keeps only in-frame clones here, not all; method: immunoSEQ multiplex PCR. The table has roughly 240,000 clones, 86% seen once. Sequencing input: PBMCs or T cells enriched from blood (not recorded which). J is TRBJ1-3 and V is TRBV7-9; D is perhaps TRBD1 (5 bases). This receptor was taken from a woman in her fifties or sixties who had recovered from COVID-19. The CDR3: CASSSRDGSSGNTIYF. DNA for the CDR3: TGTGCCAGCAGCTCGCGGGACGGAAGCTCTGGAAACACCATATATTTT. Supplemented by reference TRBV7-9 and TRBJ1-3, the full variable domain reads DTGVSQNPRHKITKRGQNVTFRCDPISEHNRLYWYRQTLGQGPEFLTYFQNEAQLEKSRLLSDRFSAERPKGSFSTLEIQRTEQGDSAMYLCASSSRDGSSGNTIYFGEGSWLTVV.